This entry concerns a single T cell receptor (beta chain). Next came a second PCR, run for about 7 to 12 cycles, which used a sample-barcoded 5' primer along with a J-beta primer mix. TCRdb reanalysed the 5' RACE reads using MiXCR and keeps one entry per CDR3 protein. Here the sample spans approximately 1,700,000 distinct CDR3 sequences, 30% to 40% being singletons. V was trimmed by 2 bases and J by 2 bases, leaving 13 bases between them. Germline assignment: CDR1 KGHDR and CDR2 SFDVKD. The CDR3 has 16 amino acids. The source of the sample is a study of blood T cells in healthy people across ages. What was sequenced was blood. The chain uses TRBV24-1 and TRBJ2-3, with a weak D call TRBD2 (7 bases). This TCR derives from a human donor in good health. The CDR3 spells CATSDSGRGLTDTQYF. The CDR3 DNA is TGTGCCACCAGTGATTCCGGGCGGGGGCTCACAGATACGCAGTATTTT.